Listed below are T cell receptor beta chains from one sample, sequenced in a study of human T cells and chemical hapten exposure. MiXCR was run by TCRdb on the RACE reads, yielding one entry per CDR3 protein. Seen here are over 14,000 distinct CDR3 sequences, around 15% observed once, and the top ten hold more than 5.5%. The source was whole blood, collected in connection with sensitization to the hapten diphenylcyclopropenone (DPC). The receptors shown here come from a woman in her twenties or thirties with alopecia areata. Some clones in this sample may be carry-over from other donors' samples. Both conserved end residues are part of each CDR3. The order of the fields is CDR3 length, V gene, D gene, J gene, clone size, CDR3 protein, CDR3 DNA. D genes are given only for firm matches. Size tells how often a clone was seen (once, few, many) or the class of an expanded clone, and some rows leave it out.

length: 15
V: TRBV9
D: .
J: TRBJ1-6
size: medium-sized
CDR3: CASSVEAGLESPLHF
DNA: TGTGCCAGCAGCGTAGAGGCAGGGCTGGAGTCACCCCTCCACTTT

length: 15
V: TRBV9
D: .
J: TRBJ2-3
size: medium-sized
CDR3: CASSWDGSPADTQYF
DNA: TGTGCCAGCAGCTGGGACGGGAGTCCGGCAGATACGCAGTATTTT

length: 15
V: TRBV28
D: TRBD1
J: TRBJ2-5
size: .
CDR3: CASNNPGTGQETQYF
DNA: TGTGCCAGCAACAACCCCGGGACAGGCCAAGAGACCCAGTACTTC

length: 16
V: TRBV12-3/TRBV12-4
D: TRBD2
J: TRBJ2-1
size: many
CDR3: CASRFSGGGRVYEQFF
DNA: TGTGCCAGCAGGTTTAGCGGGGGGGGCCGCGTCTATGAGCAGTTCTTC

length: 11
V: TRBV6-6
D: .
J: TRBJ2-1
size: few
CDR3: CASSYLDEQFF
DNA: TGTGCCAGCAGTTACTTGGATGAGCAGTTCTTC

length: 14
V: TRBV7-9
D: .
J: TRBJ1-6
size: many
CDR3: CASSATGYNSPLHF
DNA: TGTGCCAGCAGCGCGACGGGCTATAATTCACCCCTCCACTTT

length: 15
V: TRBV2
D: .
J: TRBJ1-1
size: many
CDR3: CASSRGLPGSTEAFF
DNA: TGTGCCAGCAGCCGAGGGTTGCCGGGGTCCACTGAAGCTTTCTTT

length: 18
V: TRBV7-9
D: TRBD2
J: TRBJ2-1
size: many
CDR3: CASSFFGLARSSYNEQFF
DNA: TGTGCCAGCAGCTTCTTCGGACTAGCGCGTAGCTCCTACAATGAGCAGTTCTTC

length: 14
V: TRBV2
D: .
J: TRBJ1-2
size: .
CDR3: CASTRSRSFYGYTF
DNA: TGTGCCAGCACTAGGTCGAGAAGTTTCTATGGCTACACCTTC

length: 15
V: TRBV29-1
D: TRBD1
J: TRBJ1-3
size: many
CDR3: CSVARTGGSGNTIYF
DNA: TGCAGCGTTGCCCGTACAGGGGGCTCTGGAAACACCATATATTTT

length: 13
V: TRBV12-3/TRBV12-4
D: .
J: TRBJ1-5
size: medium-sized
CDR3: CASTRDYSQPQHF
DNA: TGTGCCAGCACCAGGGATTATAGTCAGCCCCAGCATTTT

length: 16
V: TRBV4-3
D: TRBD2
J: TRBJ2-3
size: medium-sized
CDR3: CASSHTSGASTDTQYF
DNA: TGCGCCAGCAGCCACACTAGCGGAGCTAGCACAGATACGCAGTATTTT

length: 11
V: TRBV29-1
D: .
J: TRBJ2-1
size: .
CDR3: CSGTMSDEQFF
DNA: TGCAGCGGCACTATGAGCGATGAGCAGTTCTTC

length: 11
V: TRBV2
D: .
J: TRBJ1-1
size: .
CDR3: CASSGTAEAFF
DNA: TGTGCCAGCAGTGGAACAGCTGAAGCTTTCTTT

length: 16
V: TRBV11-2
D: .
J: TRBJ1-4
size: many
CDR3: CASSLAGTRVNEKLFF
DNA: TGTGCCAGCAGCTTAGCCGGGACGCGCGTTAATGAAAAACTGTTTTTT